One T cell receptor beta chain is described in this entry. Its antigen is currently unknown. The sample originates from a study of shared clonotypes between healthy human individuals. Findings of the study overall: Sampling included only blood; tissue repertoires likely differ.

Germline values: CDR1 ENHRY, CDR2 SYGVKD. This CDR3 spans 12 amino acids. Trimming removed 4 bases from V and 5 bases from J, with 9 bases in between. Clones were read by immunoSEQ multiplex PCR, and TCRdb kept only the in-frame ones, dropping some. The table lists under 1,900,000 clones, 98% of them singletons. The sample was naive CD4+ T cells sorted from blood. Subset specified: CD45RA+ positively selected. The chain carries TRBV10-3 and TRBJ2-7; possibly TRBD1 or TRBD2 for D (5 bases each). This TCR came from a man aged 30 to 39 in good health. The CDR3 sequence is CAISVRGDEQYF. As DNA, the CDR3 is TGTGCCATCAGTGTGAGAGGGGACGAGCAGTACTTC.